The 21 T cell receptor beta chains listed next were all sequenced from one sample in a study of T cell responses to AZD1222 COVID-19 vaccine. Profiling relied on immunoSEQ multiplex PCR, and the TCRdb table lists in-frame clones only, not all of them. The sample holds approximately 120,000 clones; about 86% are singletons and the top ten take 9.5% to 15%. This sample comprised peripheral blood, obtained on day 0 of AZD1222 vaccination. Every receptor here comes from an adult in good health.

The chain carries TRBV10-2 and TRBJ2-1; the match to TRBD2 covers 11 bases. The V gene's germline CDR1 is WSHSY and CDR2 SAAADI. V shed 6 bases, J shed 8 bases, and the junction held 9 bases outside the gene matches. This CDR3 has 15 residues. In nucleotides, the CDR3 is TGCGCCAGCAGCGCGACTAGCGGGATATATGATGAGCAGTTCTTC. Its protein is CASSATSGIYDEQFF.

For the CDR3, the DNA is TGTGCCATCCTTTCTAGCGTGCCCCGGGAGCAGTACTTC. It yields the protein CAILSSVPREQYF. V and J are TRBV27 and TRBJ2-7; possible D gene TRBD2, 6 bases. The CDR3 extends over 13 amino acids. The V gene's germline CDR1 is MNHEY and CDR2 SMNVEV (reference sequence). V was trimmed by 10 bases and J by 7 bases, leaving 20 bases between them.

This chain links TRBV3-1 (or the pseudogene TRBV3-2) with TRBJ2-5, with 8 bases matching TRBD2. Trimming removed 1 base from V and 9 bases from J; junction bases left unmatched: 4. Germline V gene lookup returns CDR1 LGHDT and CDR2 YNNKEL (reference sequence). This CDR3 comprises 13 residues. CDR3 residues: CASSQGAGAAQYF. DNA of the CDR3: TGTGCCAGCAGCCAAGGAGCGGGAGCGGCCCAGTACTTC.

The chain is built from TRBV6-1 and TRBJ2-7, with D possibly called TRBD1 or TRBD2 (5 bases each). V was trimmed by 0 bases and J by 6 bases, leaving 15 bases between them. The V gene's germline CDR1 is MNHNS and CDR2 SASEGT. The length of the CDR3 is 15 residues. This CDR3 is CASSEAMGPHSEQYF. In DNA form, the CDR3 reads TGTGCCAGCAGTGAAGCGATGGGACCTCACTCCGAGCAGTACTTC.

This clone was recorded only once. This chain joins TRBV11-2 and TRBJ2-3; 13 bases fit TRBD2. Germline V CDR1 and CDR2: SGHAT, FQNNGV. The CDR3 is 16 residues long. Trimming at V came to 0 bases and at J to 4 bases, leaving 1 base not matched to a gene. CDR3 residues: CASSLETSGRADTQYF. CDR3 DNA: TGTGCCAGCAGCTTAGAAACTAGCGGGAGGGCAGATACGCAGTATTTT.

CDR3 in DNA: TGTGCCACCAGTGACGGCCTGAATGAGCAGTTCTTC. It codes for CATSDGLNEQFF. The chain employs TRBV24-1 and TRBJ2-1, with D unresolved. CDR3 length: 12 residues. V lost 4 bases to trimming and J lost 7 bases, with 7 bases between them. Germline V CDR1 and CDR2: KGHDR, SFDVKD.

The chain recombines TRBV6-6 with TRBJ2-3, with 7 bases fitting TRBD1. Germline V gene sequence: CDR1 MNHNY, CDR2 SVGAGI (reference sequence). Unmatched junction bases numbered 14, after V lost 6 bases and J lost 2 bases. This CDR3 region has 17 residues. CDR3 sequence reads: CASSRNRGGTLTDTQYF. The CDR3 DNA sequence: TGTGCCAGCAGCCGAAACAGGGGTGGAACTCTCACAGATACGCAGTATTTT.

J is TRBJ1-6 and V is TRBV5-1, with D unclear. The germline V gene encodes CDR1 SGHRS and CDR2 YFSETQ. The V and J ends lost 1 base and 8 bases respectively, with 10 bases between them. There are 14 residues in the CDR3. The CDR3 here is CASSLRRYDSPLHF. For the CDR3, the DNA is TGCGCCAGCAGCTTGAGAAGGTACGATTCACCCCTCCACTTT.

This clone was counted only a few times. V is TRBV28 and J is TRBJ2-7; maybe TRBD2 (5 bases). Trimming removed 5 bases from V and 0 bases from J, with 17 bases in between. The CDR3 totals 16 residues. Germline values: CDR1 MDHEN, CDR2 SYDVKM. The CDR3, as DNA: TGTGCCAGCAGTCGGAGGAGCGGACGGGGCTCCTACGAGCAGTACTTC. This translates into CASSRRSGRGSYEQYF.

Regarding this clone: At the DNA level, this CDR3 is encoded by other sequences in the same sample as well. The chain employs TRBV30 and TRBJ1-5, with D tentatively TRBD1 (5 bases). The V gene's germline CDR1 is GTSNPN and CDR2 SVGIG (reference sequence). The ends were cut back, 5 bases at V and 0 bases at J, with 8 bases in the middle. This CDR3 has 13 residues. The CDR3 DNA reads as TGTGCCTGGTCACAGGATAGCAATCAGCCCCAGCATTTT. It is translated as CAWSQDSNQPQHF.

CDR3: CASTGRASSYNEQFF. CDR3 DNA sequence: TGTGCCAGCACGGGGCGGGCTAGCTCCTACAATGAGCAGTTCTTC. The chain has TRBV14 and TRBJ2-1, with D possibly called TRBD1 or TRBD2 (5 bases each). The germline V and J ends were trimmed by 7 bases and 0 bases, with 13 bases remaining between them. Germline CDR1 is SGHDN and CDR2 is FVKESK. This CDR3 contains 15 residues.

V gene TRBV5-4 combines with J gene TRBJ1-4; 7 nucleotides match TRBD1. V shed 4 bases, J shed 7 bases, and the junction held 7 bases outside the gene matches. The CDR3 runs 14 residues. Germline CDR1 is SGHNT and CDR2 is YYREEE (reference sequence). The CDR3 DNA sequence: TGTGCCAGCAGCCCAGGGGGGGAGGGTGAAAAACTGTTTTTT. Encoded protein: CASSPGGEGEKLFF.

The chain is built from TRBV5-1 and TRBJ2-5; D remains ambiguous. This CDR3 is built from 11 residues. The V end lost 5 bases, the J end lost 0 bases, and 2 bases lay between the germline ends. The germline CDR1 and CDR2 sequences are SGHRS and YFSETQ. CDR3 loop: CASRYQETQYF. The DNA of the CDR3 is TGCGCCAGCAGGTACCAAGAGACCCAGTACTTC. Together with reference TRBV5-1 and TRBJ2-5, the CDR3 gives the full variable domain: KAGVTQTPRYLIKTRGQQVTLSCSPISGHRSVSWYQQTPGQGLQFLFEYFSETQRNKGNFPGRFSGRQFSNSRSEMNVSTLELGDSALYLCASRYQETQYFGPGTRLLVL.

The chain links TRBV30 to TRBJ1-3; unclear D gene. The CDR3 is made up of 15 amino acids. V was trimmed by 5 bases and J by 4 bases, leaving 18 bases between them. CDR1 GTSNPN and CDR2 SVGIG come from the germline V gene (reference sequence). This CDR3 reads CAWEHPELSGNTIYF. The CDR3 DNA sequence: TGTGCCTGGGAACACCCGGAACTCTCGGGAAACACCATATATTTT. The whole variable domain, filled in from reference TRBV30 and TRBJ1-3, reads SQTIHQWPATLVQPVGSPLSLECTVEGTSNPNLYWYRQAAGRGLQLLFYSVGIGQISSEVPQNLSASRPQDRQFILSSKKLLLSDSGFYLCAWEHPELSGNTIYFGEGSWLTVV.

This chain links TRBV15 with TRBJ2-1; 9 positions match TRBD1. There are 20 residues in the CDR3. The V gene's germline CDR1 is LNHNV and CDR2 YYDKDF (reference sequence). Losses at the gene ends were 1 base for V and 15 bases for J; bases not matched to a gene: 28. This CDR3 is CATSRGPGQGILGAENSRFF. DNA for the CDR3: TGTGCCACCAGCAGAGGACCCGGACAGGGGATCCTGGGGGCGGAGAATTCCCGGTTCTTC.

The V and J genes are TRBV10-3 and TRBJ2-1; D is possibly TRBD2 (6 bases). This CDR3 has 19 amino acids. Trimming shortened V by 6 bases and J by 0 bases, and 24 bases separated the two germline ends. Germline lookup yields CDR1 ENHRY and CDR2 SYGVKD. The CDR3 DNA follows: TGTGCCATCAGGGGGGACGGAGGGGCGACTTATAGCTCCTACAATGAGCAGTTCTTC. Amino acid sequence: CAIRGDGGATYSSYNEQFF.

This clone was observed a few times. V gene TRBV9 combines with J gene TRBJ1-6, with TRBD1 identical over 7 bases. Losses at the gene ends were 0 bases for V and 9 bases for J; bases not matched to a gene: 6. The CDR3 runs to 15 residues. Germline CDR1 SGDLS, CDR2 YYNGEE. CDR3 coding DNA: TGTGCCAGCAGCGTAGGACAGGGTATTGGTTCACCCCTCCACTTT. Translated: CASSVGQGIGSPLHF.

The rearrangement joins TRBV3-1 (or the pseudogene TRBV3-2) to TRBJ2-1; D is unresolved. V was clipped by 8 bases and J by 0 bases, with 8 bases between them. This CDR3 comprises 13 residues. Germline V gene sequence: CDR1 LGHDT, CDR2 YNNKEL (reference sequence). The CDR3 nucleotides are TGTGCCAGCCGGAGAGGCTCCTACAATGAGCAGTTCTTC. It codes for CASRRGSYNEQFF.

In its sample, this clone is medium-sized. V usage is TRBV5-4 and J usage is TRBJ2-5, with D perhaps assigned TRBD1 or TRBD2 (6 bases each). Looked up from germline, CDR1 is SGHNT and CDR2 is YYREEE (reference sequence). With 4 bases removed from V and 5 bases from J, the gap between germline ends came to 18 bases. CDR3 length: 15 amino acids. The CDR3 reads CASSPGAMGVETQYF. CDR3 DNA: TGTGCCAGCAGCCCGGGGGCGATGGGGGTGGAGACCCAGTACTTC.

This clone was observed a single time. V gene TRBV30 combines with J gene TRBJ2-3; D unclear. Germline V gene sequence: CDR1 GTSNPN, CDR2 SVGIG (reference sequence). Trimming took off 2 bases at V and 3 bases at J, with 9 bases between the two ends. The CDR3 contains 13 residues. The CDR3 region is CAWSPTRTDTQYF. CDR3 bases: TGTGCCTGGAGTCCCACCAGGACAGATACGCAGTATTTT.

This sequence joins TRBV28 and TRBJ2-2; the match to TRBD1 covers 8 bases. CDR1 is MDHEN and CDR2 is SYDVKM in the germline V gene. Losses at the gene ends were 4 bases for V and 4 bases for J; bases not matched to a gene: 2. The CDR3 is made up of 14 amino acids. In nucleotides, the CDR3 is TGTGCCAGCAGTTCGGGACAGGCCACCGGGGAGCTGTTTTTT. It yields the protein CASSSGQATGELFF.